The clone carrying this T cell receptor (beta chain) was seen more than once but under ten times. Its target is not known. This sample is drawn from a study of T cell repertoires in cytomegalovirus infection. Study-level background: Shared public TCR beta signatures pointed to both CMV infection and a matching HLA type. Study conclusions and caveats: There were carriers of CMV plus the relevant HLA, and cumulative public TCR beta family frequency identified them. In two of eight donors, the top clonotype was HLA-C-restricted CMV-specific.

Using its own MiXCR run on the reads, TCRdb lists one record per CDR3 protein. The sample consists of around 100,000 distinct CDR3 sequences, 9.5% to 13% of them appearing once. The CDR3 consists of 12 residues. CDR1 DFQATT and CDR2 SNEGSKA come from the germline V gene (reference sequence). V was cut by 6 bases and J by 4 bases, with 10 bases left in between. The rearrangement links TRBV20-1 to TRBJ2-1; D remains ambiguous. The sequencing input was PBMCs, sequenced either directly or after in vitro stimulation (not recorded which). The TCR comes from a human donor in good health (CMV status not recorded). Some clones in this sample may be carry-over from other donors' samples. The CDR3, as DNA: TGCAGTGCGATGACGCAGTACAATGAGCAGTTCTTC. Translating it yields CSAMTQYNEQFF.